The TCR beta chain described here comes from a study of cytomegalovirus exposure and HLA in healthy donors. Study-wide points: In a later analysis, a genetic analysis reported fewer productive-TCR N-insertions in an Asian-associated ancestry cluster than the cohort average. With DRB1 most and HLA-C fewest, TCR association rates differed between HLA loci in a later analysis. Sequencing depth across donors, presence/absence analyses assumed, was roughly uniform. The productive fraction for most TCR beta V segments was about 90% or about 30% in an earlier analysis.

Germline CDR1 reads KGHSH; CDR2 reads LQKENI. V was shortened by 4 bases and J by 1 base, with 13 bases between the two germline ends. CDR3 length: 15 amino acids. As for this clone: Its antigen is not identified.

PCR amplification relied on 60 Vbeta primers (plus 13 Jbeta primers). Method: immunoSEQ multiplex PCR; TCRdb's copy keeps in-frame clones and lacks some. Of around 150,000 clones detected, around four fifths appear once; the ten largest clones hold approximately 1.9%. The sequencing input was PBMCs. The source of this sequence is a man between 18 and 35 years old in good health and CMV-seronegative. The chain couples TRBV18 to TRBJ1-1; D not resolved. Here the CDR3 reads CASSRLPPGNTEAFF. The CDR3 DNA is TGTGCCAGCTCACGCCTGCCCCCAGGGAACACTGAAGCTTTCTTT.